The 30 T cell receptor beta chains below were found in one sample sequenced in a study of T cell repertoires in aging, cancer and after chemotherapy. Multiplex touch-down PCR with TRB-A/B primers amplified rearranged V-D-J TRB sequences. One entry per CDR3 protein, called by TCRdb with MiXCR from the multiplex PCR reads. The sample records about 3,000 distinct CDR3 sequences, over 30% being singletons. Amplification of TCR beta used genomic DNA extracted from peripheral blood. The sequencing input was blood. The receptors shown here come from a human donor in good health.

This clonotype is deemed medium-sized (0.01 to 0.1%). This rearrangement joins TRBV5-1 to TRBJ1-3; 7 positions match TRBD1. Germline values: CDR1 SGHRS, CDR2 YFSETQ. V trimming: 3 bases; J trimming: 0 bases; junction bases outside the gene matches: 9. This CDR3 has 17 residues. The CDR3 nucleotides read TGCGCCAGCAGCTCAACCCCGGGGACAGCCTCTGGAAACACCATATATTTT. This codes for CASSSTPGTASGNTIYF.

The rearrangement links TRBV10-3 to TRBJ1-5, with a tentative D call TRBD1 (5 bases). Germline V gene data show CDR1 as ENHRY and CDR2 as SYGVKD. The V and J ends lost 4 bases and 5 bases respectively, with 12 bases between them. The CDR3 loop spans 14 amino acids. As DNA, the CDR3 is TGTGCCATCAGTGGGTCGTTCAGGGATCAGCCCCAGCATTTT. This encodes CAISGSFRDQPQHF.

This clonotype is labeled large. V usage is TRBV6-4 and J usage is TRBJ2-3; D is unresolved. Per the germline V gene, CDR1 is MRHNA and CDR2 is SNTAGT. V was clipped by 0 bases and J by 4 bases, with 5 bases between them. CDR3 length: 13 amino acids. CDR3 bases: TGTGCCAGCAGTGACTCGGCGGCAGATACGCAGTATTTT. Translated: CASSDSAADTQYF.

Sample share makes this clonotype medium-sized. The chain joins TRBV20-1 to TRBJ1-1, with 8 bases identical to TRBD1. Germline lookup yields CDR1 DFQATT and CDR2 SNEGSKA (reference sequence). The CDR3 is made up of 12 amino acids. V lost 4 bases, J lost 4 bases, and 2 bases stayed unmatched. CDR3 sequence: CSAITGGTEAFF. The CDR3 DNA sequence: TGCAGTGCTATTACAGGGGGCACTGAAGCTTTCTTT.

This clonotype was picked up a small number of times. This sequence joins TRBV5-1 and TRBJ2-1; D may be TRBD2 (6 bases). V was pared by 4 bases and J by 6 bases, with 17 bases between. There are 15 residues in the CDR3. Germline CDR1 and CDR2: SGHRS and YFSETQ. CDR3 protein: CASSDGLAGPNEQFF. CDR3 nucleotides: TGCGCCAGCAGCGACGGACTGGCGGGGCCCAATGAGCAGTTCTTC.

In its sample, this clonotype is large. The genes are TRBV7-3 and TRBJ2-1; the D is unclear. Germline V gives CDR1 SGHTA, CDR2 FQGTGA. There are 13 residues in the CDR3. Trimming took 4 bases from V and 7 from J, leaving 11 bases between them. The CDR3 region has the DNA TGTGCCAGCAGCTCCCCGAATCAAAATGAGCAGTTCTTC. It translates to CASSSPNQNEQFF.

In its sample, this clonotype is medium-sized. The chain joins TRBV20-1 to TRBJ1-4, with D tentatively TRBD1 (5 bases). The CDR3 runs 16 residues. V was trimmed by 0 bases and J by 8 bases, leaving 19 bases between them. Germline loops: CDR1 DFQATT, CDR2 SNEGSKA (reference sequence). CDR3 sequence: CSARDPGGGGGEKLFF. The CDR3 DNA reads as TGCAGTGCTAGAGATCCCGGGGGGGGAGGTGGGGAAAAACTGTTTTTT.

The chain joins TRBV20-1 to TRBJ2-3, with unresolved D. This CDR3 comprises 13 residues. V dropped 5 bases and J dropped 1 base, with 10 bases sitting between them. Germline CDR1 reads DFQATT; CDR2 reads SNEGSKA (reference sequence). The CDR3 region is CSAAPSGTDTQYF. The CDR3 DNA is TGCAGTGCTGCTCCGTCTGGCACAGATACGCAGTATTTT.

The CDR3 reads CASRGLNEQFF. The CDR3 coding sequence is TGTGCCAGCAGGGGACTTAATGAGCAGTTCTTC. The chain employs TRBV6-5 and TRBJ2-1; a possible D gene is TRBD2 (6 bases). CDR1 and CDR2 from the germline V gene are MNHEY and SVGAGI. This CDR3 has 11 residues. Trimming cost V 6 bases and J 7 bases, with 7 bases left between them.

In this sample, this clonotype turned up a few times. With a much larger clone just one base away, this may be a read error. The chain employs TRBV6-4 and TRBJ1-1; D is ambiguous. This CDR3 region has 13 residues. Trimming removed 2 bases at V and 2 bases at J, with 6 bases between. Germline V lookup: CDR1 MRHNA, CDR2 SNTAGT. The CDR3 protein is CASSDPDNTEAFF. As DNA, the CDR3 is TGTGCCAGCAGTGACCCGGACAACACTGAAGCTTTCTTT.

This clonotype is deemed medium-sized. CDR3 residues: CAISYDTTGTEAFF. CDR3 bases: TGTGCCATCAGCTATGACACGACAGGGACTGAAGCTTTCTTT. V gene TRBV10-3 combines with J gene TRBJ1-1; 7 bases fit TRBD1. CDR1 is ENHRY and CDR2 is SYGVKD in the germline V gene. Trimming at V came to 6 bases and at J to 5 bases, leaving 9 bases not matched to a gene. The CDR3 totals 14 residues.

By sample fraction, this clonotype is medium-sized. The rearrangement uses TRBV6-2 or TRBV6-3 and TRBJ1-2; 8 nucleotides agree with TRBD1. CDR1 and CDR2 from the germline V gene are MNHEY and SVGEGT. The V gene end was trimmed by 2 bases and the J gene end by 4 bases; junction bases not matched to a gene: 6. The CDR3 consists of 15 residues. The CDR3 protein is CASSYKMGQAYGYTF. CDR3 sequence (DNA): TGTGCCAGCAGTTACAAAATGGGACAGGCCTATGGCTACACCTTC.

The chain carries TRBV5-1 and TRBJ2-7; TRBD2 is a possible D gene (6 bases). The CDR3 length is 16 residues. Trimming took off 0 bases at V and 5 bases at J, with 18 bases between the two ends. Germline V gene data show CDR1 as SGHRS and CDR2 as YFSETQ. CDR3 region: CASSLGVAGIGNEQYF. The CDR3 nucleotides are TGCGCCAGCAGCTTGGGTGTCGCGGGAATCGGGAACGAGCAGTACTTC.

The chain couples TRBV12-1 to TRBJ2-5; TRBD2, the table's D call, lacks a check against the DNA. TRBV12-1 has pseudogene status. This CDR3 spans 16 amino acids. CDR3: CASSRKGLEDGETQYF. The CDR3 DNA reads TGTGCCAGCAGCCGAAAGGGACTAGAGGATGGTGAGACCCAGTACTTC.

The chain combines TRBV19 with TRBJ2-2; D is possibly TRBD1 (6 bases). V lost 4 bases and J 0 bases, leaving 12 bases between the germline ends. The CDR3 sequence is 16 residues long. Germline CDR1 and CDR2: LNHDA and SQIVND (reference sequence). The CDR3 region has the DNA TGTGCCAGTAGTACGGGACAAACACCGAACACCGGGGAGCTGTTTTTT. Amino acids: CASSTGQTPNTGELFF. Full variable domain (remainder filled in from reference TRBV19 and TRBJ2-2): DGGITQSPKYLFRKEGQNVTLSCEQNLNHDAMYWYRQDPGQGLRLIYYSQIVNDFQKGDIAEGYSVSREKKESFPLTVTSAQKNPTAFYLCASSTGQTPNTGELFFGEGSRLTVL.

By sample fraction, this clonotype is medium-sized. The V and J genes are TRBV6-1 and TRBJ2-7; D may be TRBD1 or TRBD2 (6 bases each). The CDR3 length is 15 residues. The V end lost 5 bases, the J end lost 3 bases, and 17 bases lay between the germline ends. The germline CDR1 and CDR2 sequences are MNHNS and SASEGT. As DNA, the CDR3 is TGTGCCAGCAGTCCTAGGGGGGCAGACGTCTACGAGCAGTACTTC. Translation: CASSPRGADVYEQYF.

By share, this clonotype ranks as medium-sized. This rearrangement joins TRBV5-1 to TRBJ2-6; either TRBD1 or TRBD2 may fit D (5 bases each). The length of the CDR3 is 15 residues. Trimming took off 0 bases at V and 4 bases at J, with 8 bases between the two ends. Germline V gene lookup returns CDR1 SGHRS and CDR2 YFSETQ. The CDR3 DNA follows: TGCGCCAGCAGCTTGGACGGGACCGGGGCCAACGTCCTGACTTTC. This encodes CASSLDGTGANVLTF.

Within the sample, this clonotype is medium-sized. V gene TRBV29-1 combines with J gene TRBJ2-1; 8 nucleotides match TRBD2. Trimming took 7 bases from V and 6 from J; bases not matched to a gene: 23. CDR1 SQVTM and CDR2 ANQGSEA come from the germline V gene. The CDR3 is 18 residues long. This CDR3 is CSAEPASGRPMIFNEQFF. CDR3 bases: TGCAGCGCCGAGCCGGCTAGCGGGCGTCCGATGATTTTCAATGAGCAGTTCTTC.

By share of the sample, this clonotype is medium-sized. This CDR3 reads CSARDLEIYEQYF. The CDR3 DNA is TGCAGTGCTAGAGATCTGGAAATCTACGAGCAGTACTTC. The chain has TRBV20-1 and TRBJ2-7; D is unresolved. Germline V gene data show CDR1 as DFQATT and CDR2 as SNEGSKA (reference sequence). This CDR3 has 13 residues. V shed 0 bases and J shed 3 bases, with 9 bases lying between them.

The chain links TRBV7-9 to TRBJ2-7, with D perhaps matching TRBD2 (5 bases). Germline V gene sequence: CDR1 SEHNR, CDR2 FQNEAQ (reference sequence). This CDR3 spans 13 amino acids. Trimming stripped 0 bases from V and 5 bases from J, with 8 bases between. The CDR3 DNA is TGTGCCAGCAGCTTAGCGGGAGCCAACGAGCAGTACTTC. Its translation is CASSLAGANEQYF.

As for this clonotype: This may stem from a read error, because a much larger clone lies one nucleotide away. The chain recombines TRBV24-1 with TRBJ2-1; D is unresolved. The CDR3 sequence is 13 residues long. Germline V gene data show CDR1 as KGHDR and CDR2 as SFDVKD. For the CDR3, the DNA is TGTGCCACCAGTGATTTGGTCTCCAATAAGCAGTTCTTC. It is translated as CATSDLVSNKQFF.

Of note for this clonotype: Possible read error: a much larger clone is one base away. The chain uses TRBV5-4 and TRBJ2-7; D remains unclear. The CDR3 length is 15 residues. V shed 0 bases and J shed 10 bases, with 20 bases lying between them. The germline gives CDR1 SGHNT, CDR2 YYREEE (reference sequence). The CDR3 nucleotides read TGTGCCAGCAGCTTGGATCGGCAGGCTCGTGCCGATCAGTACTTC. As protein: CASSLDRQARADQYF.

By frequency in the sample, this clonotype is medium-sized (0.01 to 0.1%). The CDR3 region has the DNA TGTGCCAGCAGCTTATTTTCTTCGGGGGGCTATGGCTACACCTTC. It is translated as CASSLFSSGGYGYTF. The rearrangement uses TRBV7-2 and TRBJ1-2; D is possibly TRBD1 (5 bases). This CDR3 is built from 15 residues. Trimming shortened V by 2 bases and J by 4 bases, and 14 bases separated the two germline ends. Germline assignment: CDR1 SGHTA and CDR2 FQGNSA.

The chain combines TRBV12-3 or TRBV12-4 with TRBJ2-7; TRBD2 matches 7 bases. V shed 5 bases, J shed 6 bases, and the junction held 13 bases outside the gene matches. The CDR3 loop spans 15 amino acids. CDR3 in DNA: TGTGCCAGCAGTCCTCGGCTAGCGGCTTACTCCGAGCAGTACTTC. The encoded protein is CASSPRLAAYSEQYF.

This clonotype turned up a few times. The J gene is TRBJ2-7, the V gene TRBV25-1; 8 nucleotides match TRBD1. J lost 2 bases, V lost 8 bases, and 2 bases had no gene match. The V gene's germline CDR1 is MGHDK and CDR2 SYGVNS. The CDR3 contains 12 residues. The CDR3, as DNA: TGTGCCAGCGGACAGGGAGCCTACGAGCAGTACTTC. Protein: CASGQGAYEQYF.

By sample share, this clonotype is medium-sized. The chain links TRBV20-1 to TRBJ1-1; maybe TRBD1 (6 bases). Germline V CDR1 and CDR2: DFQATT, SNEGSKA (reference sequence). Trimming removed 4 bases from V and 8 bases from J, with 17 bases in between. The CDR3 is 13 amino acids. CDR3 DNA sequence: TGCAGTGCTAAAACAGGACAGCCAGGAGAAGCTTTCTTT. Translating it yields CSAKTGQPGEAFF.

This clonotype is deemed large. CDR3 loop: CASSDSGGAGANVLTF. The CDR3 DNA reads as TGTGCCAGCAGTGACTCAGGGGGCGCTGGGGCCAACGTCCTGACTTTC. The chain combines TRBV6-4 with TRBJ2-6; 7 nucleotides align to TRBD1. Germline trimming cut 0 bases from V and 2 bases from J; bases unmatched to any gene: 1. The CDR3 contains 16 residues. Germline V gene sequence: CDR1 MRHNA, CDR2 SNTAGT.

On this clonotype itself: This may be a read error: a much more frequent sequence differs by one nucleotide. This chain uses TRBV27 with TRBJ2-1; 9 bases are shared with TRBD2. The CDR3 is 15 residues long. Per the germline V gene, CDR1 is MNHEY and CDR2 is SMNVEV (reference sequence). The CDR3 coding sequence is TGTGCCAGCAGTTCCGGGACTAGCACCTACAATAAGCAGTTCTTC. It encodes CASSSGTSTYNKQFF.

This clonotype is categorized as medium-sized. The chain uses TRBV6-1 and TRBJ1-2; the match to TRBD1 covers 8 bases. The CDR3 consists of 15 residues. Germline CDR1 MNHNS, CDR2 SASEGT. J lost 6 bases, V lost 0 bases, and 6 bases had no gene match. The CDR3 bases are TGTGCCAGCAGTGAAGCAACAGGGGGAGTTGATGGCTACACCTTC. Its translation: CASSEATGGVDGYTF.

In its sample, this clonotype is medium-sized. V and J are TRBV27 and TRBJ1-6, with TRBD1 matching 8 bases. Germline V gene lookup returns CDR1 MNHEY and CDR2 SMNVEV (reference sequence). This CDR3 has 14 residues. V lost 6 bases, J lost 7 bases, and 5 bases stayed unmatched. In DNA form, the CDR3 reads TGTGCCAGCAGCACCGGGACAGGCAATTCACCCCTCCACTTT. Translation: CASSTGTGNSPLHF.